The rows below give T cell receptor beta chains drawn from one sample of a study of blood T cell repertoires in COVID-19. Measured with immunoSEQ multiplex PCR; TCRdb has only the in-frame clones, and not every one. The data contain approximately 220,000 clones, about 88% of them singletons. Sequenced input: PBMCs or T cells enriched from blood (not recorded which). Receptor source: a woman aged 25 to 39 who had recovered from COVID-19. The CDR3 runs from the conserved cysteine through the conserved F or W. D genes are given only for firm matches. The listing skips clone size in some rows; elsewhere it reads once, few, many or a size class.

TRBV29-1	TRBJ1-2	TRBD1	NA	CSVGRAGGGYTF	TGCAGCGTTGGACGGGCAGGGGGAGGCTACACCTTC
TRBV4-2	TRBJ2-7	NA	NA	CASSQVFQGSDEQYF	TGTGCCAGCAGCCAAGTTTTTCAGGGTTCCGACGAGCAGTACTTC
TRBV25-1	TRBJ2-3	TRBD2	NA	CASSPNLAGGHLTQYF	TGTGCCAGCAGCCCGAATCTAGCGGGGGGGCATCTTACGCAGTATTTT
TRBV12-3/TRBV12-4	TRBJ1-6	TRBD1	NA	CASSLRTGSPLHF	TGTGCCAGCAGTCTCCGGACAGGTTCACCCCTCCACTTT
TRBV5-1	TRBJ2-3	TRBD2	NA	CASSWTSFGTDTQYF	TGCGCCAGCAGCTGGACTAGCTTCGGCACAGATACGCAGTATTTT
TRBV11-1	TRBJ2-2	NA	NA	CASSLNLRGGELFF	TGTGCCAGCAGCTTAAACCTCCGGGGCGGGGAGCTGTTTTTT
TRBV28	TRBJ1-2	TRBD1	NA	CASSFSTGVLGYTF	TGTGCCAGCAGTTTTTCTACAGGGGTTCTTGGCTACACCTTC
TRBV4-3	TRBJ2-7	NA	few	CASSQEEGSSYEQYF	TGCGCCAGCAGCCAGGAGGAGGGATCCTCCTACGAGCAGTACTTC
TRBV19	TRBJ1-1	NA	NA	CASSPRDTPNTEAFF	TGTGCCAGTAGTCCCCGGGACACCCCGAACACTGAAGCTTTCTTT
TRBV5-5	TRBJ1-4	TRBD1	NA	CASSSFGQATNEKLFF	TGTGCCAGCAGCTCCTTCGGACAGGCAACTAATGAAAAACTGTTTTTT
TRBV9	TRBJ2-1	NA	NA	CASSVEQYNEQFF	TGTGCCAGCAGCGTAGAACAGTACAATGAGCAGTTCTTC
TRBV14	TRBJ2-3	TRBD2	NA	CASSLLAGGGTDTQYF	TGTGCCAGCAGCCTGCTAGCGGGGGGTGGCACAGATACGCAGTATTTT
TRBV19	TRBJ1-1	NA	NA	CASSIGVRVSTEAFF	TGTGCCAGTAGTATAGGGGTCAGGGTTTCGACTGAAGCTTTCTTT
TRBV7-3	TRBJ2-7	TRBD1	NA	CASSSYPGTAYEQYF	TGTGCCAGCAGCTCCTACCCTGGGACAGCCTACGAGCAGTACTTC
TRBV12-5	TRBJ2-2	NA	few	CASGFGGELFF	TGTGCTAGTGGTTTCGGCGGGGAGCTGTTTTTT
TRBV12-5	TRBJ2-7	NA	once	CASGLGRNEQYF	TGTGCTAGTGGTTTAGGGAGGAACGAGCAGTACTTC